The next 16 T cell receptor beta chains were all read from a single sample in a study of T cell repertoires in cytomegalovirus infection. TCRdb re-called the reads through MiXCR, storing one row per CDR3 protein. The table lists about a million distinct CDR3 sequences, roughly 30% of them singletons, with around 15% in the top ten. These receptors have no known antigen. The sample in question was cultured CD8+ T cells from PBMCs, obtained from culture after CMV antigen stimulation. The receptors stem from a human donor in good health (CMV status not recorded). Some clones in this sample may be carry-over from other donors' samples.

This clonotype was seen more than once but under ten times. The chain couples TRBV6-5 to TRBJ2-4; D possibly corresponds to TRBD1 (5 bases). Looked up from germline, CDR1 is MNHEY and CDR2 is SVGAGI. V was clipped by 4 bases and J by 0 bases, with 13 bases between them. This CDR3 has 16 residues. CDR3 protein: CASSSRTSLAKNIQYF. The CDR3 DNA is TGTGCCAGCAGTTCTCGGACATCACTAGCCAAAAACATTCAGTACTTC.

The chain couples TRBV19 to TRBJ1-2, with D unresolved. The V gene's germline CDR1 is LNHDA and CDR2 SQIVND (reference sequence). The length of the CDR3 is 10 residues. The V end was cut by 10 bases, the J end by 4 bases, with 7 bases between. The DNA of the CDR3 is TGTGCCACCCTTTCCTATGGCTACACCTTC. This translates into CATLSYGYTF.

A word on this clonotype: A much more abundant neighbour one base away suggests this may be a read error. This sequence joins TRBV12-3 or TRBV12-4 and TRBJ2-1; 7 nucleotides match TRBD2. The CDR3 is 15 residues long. For the CDR3, the DNA is TGTGTCAGCAGTGACCCTAGCGGATCCTACAATGAGCAGTTCTTC. This encodes CVSSDPSGSYNEQFF.

Points on this clonotype: Germline is not matched at one junction end, which may reflect a read error. The V and J genes are TRBV7-9 and TRBJ2-4; maybe TRBD2 (6 bases). This CDR3 is 12 amino acids long. Germline loops: CDR1 SEHNR, CDR2 FQNEAQ (reference sequence). CDR3 in DNA: TGTGCCAGCAGCTTAGACGGCAGGAGGGAGCAGTTC. This encodes CASSLDGRREQF.

This clonotype was counted between two and nine times. V usage is TRBV29-1 and J usage is TRBJ1-1; 8 nucleotides match TRBD1. CDR3 length: 13 amino acids. Germline V lookup: CDR1 SQVTM, CDR2 ANQGSEA. Germline trimming cut 5 bases from V and 4 bases from J; bases unmatched to any gene: 6. CDR3 coding DNA: TGCAGCGTTAGGACAGGGCTGTCCACTGAAGCTTTCTTT. It yields the protein CSVRTGLSTEAFF.

To note about this clonotype: One junction end disagrees with the germline gene, perhaps due to a read error. The chain employs TRBV27 and TRBJ2-7; 11 bases map to TRBD2. This CDR3 spans 17 amino acids. Germline V gene sequence: CDR1 MNHEY, CDR2 SMNVEV (reference sequence). The CDR3 loop reads CVSKQSSLAGALDEQYF. In DNA, the CDR3 is TGTGTCAGCAAACAATCCTCACTAGCGGGAGCCCTGGACGAGCAGTACTTC.

This clonotype was seen only a few times. The CDR3 sequence is CASSQEIPGELFF. The CDR3 bases are TGCGCCAGCAGCCAAGAAATTCCCGGGGAGCTGTTTTTT. This rearrangement joins TRBV4-1 to TRBJ2-2, with D hard to call. CDR3 length equals 13 residues. Germline CDR1 and CDR2: MGHRA and YSYEKL. V dropped 0 bases and J dropped 6 bases, with 5 bases sitting between them.

The rearrangement joins TRBV10-3 to TRBJ1-2, with D uncertain. Germline CDR1 is ENHRY and CDR2 is SYGVKD. V was pared by 2 bases and J by 6 bases, with 13 bases between. The CDR3 spans 14 residues. The CDR3 region is CAISEGRELDGYTF. The CDR3 DNA follows: TGTGCCATCAGTGAGGGTAGGGAGTTGGATGGCTACACCTTC.

This chain links TRBV27 with TRBJ1-5; 7 nucleotides line up with TRBD1. The CDR3 totals 14 residues. Germline loops: CDR1 MNHEY, CDR2 SMNVEV (reference sequence). After removal of 3 bases from V and 7 bases from J, the junction contained 6 bases not matched to a gene. In DNA form, the CDR3 reads TGTGCCAGCAGTTTGATAGGGGGCTCCCAGCCCCAGCATTTT. Encoded protein: CASSLIGGSQPQHF.

This clonotype was recorded at least ten times. V usage is TRBV7-2 and J usage is TRBJ1-6; D gene unclear. Looked up from germline, CDR1 is SGHTA and CDR2 is FQGNSA. Between the trimmed V and J ends, which lost 3 bases and 4 bases, there was a span of 7 bases. This CDR3 contains 14 residues. The CDR3 DNA reads as TGTGCCAGCAGCTTGGAGGGATATAATTCACCCCTCCACTTT. Translating gives CASSLEGYNSPLHF.

This chain joins TRBV2 and TRBJ2-3; D gene unclear. Germline CDR1 SNHLY, CDR2 FYNNEI. V lost 2 bases, J lost 2 bases, and 8 bases lay in between. This CDR3 has 14 amino acids. CDR3 amino acids: CASSEPDATDTQYF. Written as DNA, the CDR3 is TGTGCCAGCAGTGAACCGGACGCCACAGATACGCAGTATTTT.

This clonotype was seen a few times. The chain recombines TRBV7-6 with TRBJ2-1; D perhaps matches TRBD2 (5 bases). Germline V gives CDR1 SGHVS, CDR2 FNYEAQ. V lost 1 base, J lost 13 bases, and 11 bases lay in between. This CDR3 is 12 amino acids long. The CDR3 bases are TGTGCCAGCAGCTTAGGTTGGACTCCCCAGTTCTTC. Its translation: CASSLGWTPQFF. Variable domain in full (rest from reference TRBV7-6 and TRBJ2-1): GAGVSQSPRYKVTKRGQDVALRCDPISGHVSLYWYRQALGQGPEFLTYFNYEAQQDKSGLPNDRFSAERPEGSISTLTIQRTEQRDSAMYRCASSLGWTPQFFGPGTRLTVL.

This clonotype was recorded a few times. J is TRBJ1-5 and V is TRBV6-2 or TRBV6-3, with D possibly matching TRBD1 (5 bases). The CDR3 has 14 amino acids. Looked up from germline, CDR1 is MNHEY and CDR2 is SVGEGT. Trimming cost V 4 bases and J 6 bases, with 13 bases left between them. CDR3 DNA: TGTGCCAGCAGTTGGGGCCGGGTTCCTCAGCCCCAGCATTTT. This sequence encodes CASSWGRVPQPQHF.

The chain has TRBV4-1 and TRBJ1-5; D is unclear. The CDR3 contains 18 residues. The ends were cut back, 2 bases at V and 5 bases at J, with 22 bases in the middle. The germline V gene has CDR1 MGHRA and CDR2 YSYEKL. CDR3 bases: TGCGCCAGCAGCCAAAGGGCCCCCGAGTCTCTTCAGTATCAGCCCCAGCATTTT. Translating gives CASSQRAPESLQYQPQHF.

This chain links TRBV3-1 with TRBJ2-5; D unclear. CDR1 and CDR2 from the germline V gene are LGHDT and YNNKEL (reference sequence). The V and J ends lost 2 bases and 1 base respectively, with 8 bases between them. The CDR3 contains 14 residues. The CDR3 protein is CASSQRYLQETQYF. CDR3 DNA: TGTGCCAGCAGCCAAAGGTACCTCCAAGAGACCCAGTACTTC.

This clonotype has a count of ten or more. This chain connects TRBV7-8 to TRBJ1-1, with no clear D. Per germline, CDR1 SGHVS and CDR2 FQNEAQ. Trimming removed 7 bases at V and 1 base at J, with 10 bases between. This CDR3 is 13 amino acids long. The CDR3 loop is CASIVETNTEAFF. The CDR3 DNA is TGTGCCAGCATCGTAGAGACGAACACTGAAGCTTTCTTT. The full variable domain, with the rest looked up from reference TRBV7-8 and TRBJ1-1, is GAGVSQSPRYKVAKRGQDVALRCDPISGHVSLFWYQQALGQGPEFLTYFQNEAQLDKSGLPSDRFFAERPEGSVSTLKIQRTQQEDSAVYLCASIVETNTEAFFGQGTRLTVV.